This is a list of T cell receptor beta chains from one sample in a study of blood T cell repertoires in COVID-19. Only in-frame clones appear in the TCRdb table, and some are missing; sequencing was by immunoSEQ multiplex PCR. The sample yields approximately 160,000 clones, approximately 80% seen once. Sequenced input: peripheral blood. All receptors come from a man between 60 and 75 years old with acute or convalescent COVID-19. CDR3s leave out the opening cysteine and the closing phenylalanine or tryptophan.

j_call,v_call,cdr3_aa
TRBJ1-6,TRBV7-9,ASSLASVRVDSPLH
TRBJ1-1,TRBV11-2,ASSLSIAKFEAF
TRBJ2-7,TRBV6-2/TRBV6-3,ASSPSDEQY
TRBJ2-1,TRBV7-9,ASSLGLAGGPRDEQF
TRBJ1-5,TRBV5-6,ASSLADQPQH
TRBJ1-5,TRBV2,ASKGPKDSFYRNQPQH
TRBJ2-3,TRBV30,AWSGGADTQY
TRBJ2-1,TRBV24-1,ATSDLSAGEYNEQF
TRBJ1-5,TRBV15,ATSRDTRGNQPQH
TRBJ1-6,TRBV27,ASSRGGQNSPLH
TRBJ1-2,TRBV12-5,ASGLVPAGALGYT
TRBJ2-1,TRBV12-3/TRBV12-4,ASRFPGGGEQF
TRBJ1-1,TRBV5-1,ASSPGGSSNTEAF
TRBJ2-7,TRBV9,ASSVAAGGYEQY
TRBJ2-7,TRBV9,ASSVSPGTANYEQY
TRBJ1-6,TRBV2,ASWDRDSPLH
TRBJ2-2,TRBV4-1,ASRIGEGLNTGELF
TRBJ2-2,TRBV19,ASLLAVANTGELF
TRBJ2-2,TRBV11-3,ASSLRSGAGTGELF
TRBJ1-1,TRBV2,ASSEGQGITEAF
TRBJ1-2,TRBV9,ASSQTPVGGQDYGYT
TRBJ1-1,TRBV18,ASSPDTAGTEAF
TRBJ2-7,TRBV6-5,ASSGYGRGYEQY
TRBJ2-7,TRBV19,ASRPGAEGYEQY
TRBJ1-4,TRBV5-1,ASSDRQGLNEKLF
TRBJ1-2,TRBV2,ASSGGGPGYT
TRBJ2-2,TRBV2,ASSGTSVWTGELF
TRBJ1-1,TRBV7-2,ASSSLGQGANEAF
TRBJ2-1,TRBV11-2,ASSLGRGPYNEQF
TRBJ2-1,TRBV5-5,ASSFDTNEQF
TRBJ1-2,TRBV5-1,ASSLDGQGYYGYT
TRBJ1-5,TRBV2,ASSEQGDNQPQH
TRBJ2-1,TRBV27,ASSLSLAGSYNEQF
TRBJ2-5,TRBV2,ASSEGQGRMETQY
TRBJ2-2,TRBV3-1/TRBV3-2,ASSQAGGPKITGELF
TRBJ2-1,TRBV21-1,ASTRGLAGTNEQF
TRBJ2-7,TRBV5-6,ASSFGTGLGEQY
TRBJ2-2,TRBV11-2,ASSLFQGGDTGELF
TRBJ2-7,TRBV6-5,ASSYSDNYEQY
TRBJ2-7,TRBV5-4,ASSFRGGYEQY
TRBJ1-3,TRBV12-3/TRBV12-4,ASSLIGNTIY
TRBJ1-2,TRBV9,ASSAPRTGQDGYT
TRBJ2-7,TRBV29-1,SVEEKGQGYEQY
TRBJ2-5,TRBV30,ACRTGGETQY
TRBJ2-7,TRBV4-1,ASSRGLAEREQY